This TCR beta chain was sequenced during a study of response to subunit inactivated influenza vaccine. The CDR3 contains 17 residues. The germline gives CDR1 SNHLY, CDR2 FYNNEI. The V gene end was trimmed by 3 bases and the J gene end by 3 bases; junction bases not matched to a gene: 9. TCRdb redid the calling of the RT-PCR reads with MiXCR, one entry per CDR3 protein. The sample carries hundreds of thousands of distinct CDR3 sequences, roughly 18% recorded once. The sequence was obtained from a man between 50 and 59 years old who received an inactivated influenza vaccine. The genes are TRBV2 and TRBJ2-2; 8 bases line up with TRBD1. Sequencing used PBMCs from blood, obtained about 5 days after vaccination. The CDR3 sequence: CASSDPTGQADTGELFF. Here the CDR3 DNA reads TGTGCCAGCAGTGACCCAACGGGACAGGCGGACACCGGGGAGCTGTTTTTT.